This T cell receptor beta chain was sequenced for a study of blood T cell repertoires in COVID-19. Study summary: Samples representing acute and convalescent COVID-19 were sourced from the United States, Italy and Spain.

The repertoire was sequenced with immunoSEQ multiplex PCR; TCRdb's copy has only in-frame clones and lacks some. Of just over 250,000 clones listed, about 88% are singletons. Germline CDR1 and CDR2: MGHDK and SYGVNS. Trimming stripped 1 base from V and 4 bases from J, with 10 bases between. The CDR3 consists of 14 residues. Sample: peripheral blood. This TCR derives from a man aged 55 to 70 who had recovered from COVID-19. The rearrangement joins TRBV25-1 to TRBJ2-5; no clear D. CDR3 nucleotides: TGTGCCAGCAGTGAATCCCCCCTCCTAGAGACCCAGTACTTC. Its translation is CASSESPLLETQYF.